The rows below give T cell receptor beta chains drawn from one sample of a study of cytomegalovirus exposure and HLA in healthy donors. The repertoire was sequenced with immunoSEQ multiplex PCR; TCRdb's copy has only in-frame clones and lacks some. In the table there are hundreds of thousands of clones, approximately 90% of which are singletons. The sequenced material came from PBMCs. These receptors all stem from a woman younger than 30 in good health and CMV-seronegative. Both conserved end residues are part of each CDR3. The order of the fields is D gene, clone size, V gene, J gene, CDR3 protein, CDR3 DNA. A D gene is named only where the DNA matches it firmly. Rows may omit the clone size; those that give it use once, few, many or a size class.

>.|.|TRBV4-2|TRBJ1-1
CASSQEYSSTEAFF
TGTGCCAGCAGCCAAGAATATAGCTCCACTGAAGCTTTCTTT
>.|.|TRBV5-1|TRBJ2-3
CASSLGWRLDTDTQYF
TGCGCCAGCAGCTTGGGATGGCGCCTAGACACAGATACGCAGTATTTT
>TRBD1|.|TRBV4-1|TRBJ2-1
CASNQQGENYNEQFF
TGCGCCAGCAACCAACAGGGGGAGAATTACAATGAGCAGTTCTTC
>.|.|TRBV19|TRBJ2-7
CASSEYYRDYEQYF
TGTGCCAGTAGTGAGTATTACAGGGACTACGAGCAGTACTTC
>TRBD1|.|TRBV5-1|TRBJ1-3
CASSDGTGSGNTIYF
TGCGCCAGCAGCGACGGGACAGGCTCTGGAAACACCATATATTTT
>TRBD2|.|TRBV2|TRBJ2-7
CASRAGTSASYEQYF
TGTGCCAGCAGGGCCGGGACTAGCGCGTCCTACGAGCAGTACTTC
>.|.|TRBV7-6|TRBJ2-5
CASSSRGYQETQYF
TGTGCCAGCAGCTCAAGGGGTTATCAGGAGACCCAGTACTTC
>.|.|TRBV6-1|TRBJ1-4
CASSEVWRGGEKLFF
TGTGCCAGCAGTGAAGTGTGGAGGGGAGGGGAAAAACTGTTTTTT
>TRBD1|once|TRBV4-1|TRBJ2-5
CASSPRGQGALETQYF
TGCGCCAGCAGCCCGCGAGGACAGGGGGCCTTAGAGACCCAGTACTTC
>TRBD1|.|TRBV6-5|TRBJ1-2
CASSTGTGEHGYTF
TGTGCCAGCAGTACTGGGACAGGGGAGCATGGCTACACCTTC
>TRBD1|.|TRBV5-1|TRBJ2-5
CASSLGQGQETQYF
TGCGCCAGCAGCTTGGGACAGGGGCAAGAGACCCAGTACTTC
>.|.|TRBV9|TRBJ1-4
CASSVTAYNEKLFF
TGTGCCAGCAGCGTGACAGCTTATAATGAAAAACTGTTTTTT
>TRBD2|.|TRBV10-3|TRBJ2-5
CAISHRSGGTEETQYF
TGTGCCATCAGCCATAGGAGCGGGGGGACTGAAGAGACCCAGTACTTC
>.|.|TRBV9|TRBJ1-5
CASSVGSQQPQHF
TGTGCCAGCAGCGTAGGGAGTCAGCAGCCCCAGCATTTT
>.|.|TRBV7-6|TRBJ1-6
CASSLAGTGPGPPLHF
TGTGCCAGCAGCTTAGCCGGCACAGGGCCAGGTCCACCCCTCCACTTT
>TRBD1|.|TRBV10-3|TRBJ2-2
CAIRDTGTAGELFF
TGTGCCATCAGAGACACCGGGACAGCCGGGGAGCTGTTTTTT
>TRBD1|.|TRBV2|TRBJ1-2
CASSDGPGQVPSGYTF
TGTGCCAGCAGTGATGGGCCGGGACAGGTGCCTTCCGGCTACACCTTC
>TRBD1|.|TRBV4-1|TRBJ2-3
CASSQGSRGHSGTDTQYF
TGCGCCAGCAGCCAAGGAAGCAGGGGGCATAGCGGCACAGATACGCAGTATTTT